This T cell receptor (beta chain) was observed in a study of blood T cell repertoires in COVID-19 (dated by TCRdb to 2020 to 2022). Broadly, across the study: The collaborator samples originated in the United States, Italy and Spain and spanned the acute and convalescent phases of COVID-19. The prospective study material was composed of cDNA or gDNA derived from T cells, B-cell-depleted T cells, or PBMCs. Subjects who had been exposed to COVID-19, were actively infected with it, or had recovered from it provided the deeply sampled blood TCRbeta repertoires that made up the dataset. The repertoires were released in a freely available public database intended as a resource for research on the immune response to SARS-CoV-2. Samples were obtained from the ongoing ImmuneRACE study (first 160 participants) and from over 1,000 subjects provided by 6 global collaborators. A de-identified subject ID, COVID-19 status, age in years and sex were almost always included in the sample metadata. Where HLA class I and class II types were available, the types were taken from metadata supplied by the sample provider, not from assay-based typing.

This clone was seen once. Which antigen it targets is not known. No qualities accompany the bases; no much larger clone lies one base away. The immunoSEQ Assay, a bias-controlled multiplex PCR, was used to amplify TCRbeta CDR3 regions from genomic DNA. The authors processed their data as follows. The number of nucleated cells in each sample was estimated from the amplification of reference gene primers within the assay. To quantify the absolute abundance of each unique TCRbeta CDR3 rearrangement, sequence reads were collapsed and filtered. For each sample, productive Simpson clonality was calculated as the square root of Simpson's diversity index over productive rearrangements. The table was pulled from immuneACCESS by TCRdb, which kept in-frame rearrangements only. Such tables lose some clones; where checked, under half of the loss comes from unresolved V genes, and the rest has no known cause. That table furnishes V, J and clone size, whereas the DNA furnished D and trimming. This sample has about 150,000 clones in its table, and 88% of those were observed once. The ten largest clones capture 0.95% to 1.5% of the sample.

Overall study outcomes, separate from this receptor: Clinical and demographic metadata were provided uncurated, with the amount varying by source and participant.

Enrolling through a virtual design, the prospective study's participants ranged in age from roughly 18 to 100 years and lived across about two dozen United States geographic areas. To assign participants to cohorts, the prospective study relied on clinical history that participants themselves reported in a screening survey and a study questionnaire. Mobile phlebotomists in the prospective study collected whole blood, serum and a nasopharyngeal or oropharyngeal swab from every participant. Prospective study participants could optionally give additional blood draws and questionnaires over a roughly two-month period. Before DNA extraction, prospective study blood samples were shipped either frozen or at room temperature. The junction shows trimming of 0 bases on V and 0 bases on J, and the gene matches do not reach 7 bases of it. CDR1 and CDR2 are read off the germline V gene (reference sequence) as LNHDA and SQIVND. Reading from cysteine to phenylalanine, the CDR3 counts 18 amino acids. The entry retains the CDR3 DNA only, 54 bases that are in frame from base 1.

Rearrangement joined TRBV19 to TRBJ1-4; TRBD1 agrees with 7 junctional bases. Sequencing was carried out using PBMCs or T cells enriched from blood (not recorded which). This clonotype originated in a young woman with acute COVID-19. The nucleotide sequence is TGTGCCAGTAGTATAGAGTGGGACAGAAGACCAACTAATGAAAAACTGTTTTTT. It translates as CASSIEWDRRPTNEKLFF.